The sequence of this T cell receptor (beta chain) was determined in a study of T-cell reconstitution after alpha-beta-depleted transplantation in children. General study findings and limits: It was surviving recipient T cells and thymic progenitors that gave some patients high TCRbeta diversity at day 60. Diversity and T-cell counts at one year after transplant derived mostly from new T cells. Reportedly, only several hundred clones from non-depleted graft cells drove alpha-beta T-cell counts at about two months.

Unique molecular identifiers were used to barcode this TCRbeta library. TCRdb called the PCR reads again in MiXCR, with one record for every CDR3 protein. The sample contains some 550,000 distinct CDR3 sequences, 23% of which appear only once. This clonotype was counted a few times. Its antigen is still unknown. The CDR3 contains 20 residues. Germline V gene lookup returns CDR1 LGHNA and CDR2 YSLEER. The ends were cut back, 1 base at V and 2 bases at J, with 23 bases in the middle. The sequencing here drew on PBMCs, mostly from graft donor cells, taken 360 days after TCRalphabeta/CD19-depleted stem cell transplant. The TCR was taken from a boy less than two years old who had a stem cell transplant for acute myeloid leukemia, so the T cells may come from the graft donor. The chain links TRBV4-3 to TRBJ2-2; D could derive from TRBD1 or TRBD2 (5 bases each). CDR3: CASSQVKGSDGKGNTGELFF. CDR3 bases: TGCGCCAGCAGCCAAGTAAAGGGGTCGGACGGGAAGGGTAACACCGGGGAGCTGTTTTTT.